The 9 T cell receptor beta chains reported below all come from one sample, sequenced in a study of OX40 agonist ivuxolimab in advanced cancers. Library creation used the immunoSEQ multiplex PCR assay. TCRdb took over this immuneACCESS table, retaining in-frame rearrangements with V and J assigned. Such tables are incomplete; in checked studies, under half of the missing clones stem from an unresolved V gene, and the remainder is unexplained. The sample has tens of thousands of clones on record, approximately 84% of them singletons. The ten largest clonotypes hold more than 4% of the sample. Source: CD4+ or CD8+ T cells sorted from blood, taken in a trial of the OX40 agonist ivuxolimab. Source of these receptors: an adult with an advanced solid tumor such as melanoma, head and neck, liver or kidney cancer.

Turning to this clone: An end of the junction differs from the germline gene, which may be a read error. This rearrangement joins TRBV27 to TRBJ1-2; no reliable D call. The CDR3 totals 13 residues. Germline V gene data show CDR1 as MNHEY and CDR2 as SMNVEV (reference sequence). Written as DNA, the CDR3 is TGTGCCAGCAGTTTAAACGGTGACGCGGGCTACATCTTC. Protein product: CASSLNGDAGYIF.

The chain joins TRBV19 to TRBJ1-2, with 9 nucleotides matching TRBD1. Germline loops: CDR1 LNHDA, CDR2 SQIVND (reference sequence). J gave up 7 bases and V 7 bases, and 16 bases lay outside the gene matches. The CDR3 loop spans 16 amino acids. Here the CDR3 DNA reads TGTGCCAGTACCTCAATCCGGCGGGACAGGGACGGTGGCTACACCTTC. It encodes CASTSIRRDRDGGYTF.

This chain connects TRBV7-2 to TRBJ1-5; D not resolved. Germline lookup yields CDR1 SGHTA and CDR2 FQGNSA. V lost 5 bases, J lost 2 bases, and 13 bases lay in between. This CDR3 region has 15 residues. The DNA for the CDR3 is TGTGCCAGCAGCGCTTCTTTTGGGCGCAATCAGCCCCAGCATTTT. This gives the protein CASSASFGRNQPQHF.

A note on this clone: The sample has other DNA sequences that encode this CDR3 too. The V and J genes are TRBV11-2 and TRBJ1-1; tentative D call: TRBD1 (5 bases). The CDR3 sequence is 14 residues long. Trimming shortened V by 2 bases and J by 0 bases, and 7 bases separated the two germline ends. CDR1 SGHAT and CDR2 FQNNGV come from the germline V gene. DNA of the CDR3: TGTGCCAGCAGCTTAAGCAGGGTGAACACTGAAGCTTTCTTT. This encodes CASSLSRVNTEAFF.

The chain carries TRBV27 and TRBJ1-2, with D tentatively TRBD1 (5 bases). The germline CDR1 and CDR2 sequences are MNHEY and SMNVEV (reference sequence). This CDR3 is built from 18 residues. The V end lost 0 bases, the J end lost 3 bases, and 20 bases lay between the germline ends. The CDR3 DNA follows: TGTGCCAGCAGTTTATCACTCGGCGTAGGGGAGGTTGACTATGGCTACACCTTC. It codes for CASSLSLGVGEVDYGYTF.

V usage is TRBV7-2 and J usage is TRBJ2-5; D might be TRBD2 (5 bases). CDR3 size: 16 residues. V gave up 1 base and J gave up 5 bases, with 17 bases separating them. Germline CDR1 reads SGHTA; CDR2 reads FQGNSA. The CDR3 region is CASSLETGLRSETQYF. In DNA form, the CDR3 reads TGTGCCAGCAGCTTAGAAACCGGACTCCGATCGGAGACCCAGTACTTC.

The chain links TRBV4-1 to TRBJ2-3; 11 bases align to TRBD1. V lost 4 bases, J lost 8 bases, and 14 bases stayed unmatched. From germline, CDR1 is MGHRA and CDR2 YSYEKL. This CDR3 has 17 residues. CDR3 sequence: CASSPKDAGQGAGTQYF. CDR3 nucleotides: TGCGCCAGCAGCCCCAAAGACGCCGGACAGGGGGCAGGTACGCAGTATTTT.

The chain links TRBV6-6 to TRBJ2-7; D is possibly TRBD1 or TRBD2 (5 bases each). The germline V gene has CDR1 MNHNY and CDR2 SVGAGI (reference sequence). V lost 3 bases to trimming and J lost 4 bases, with 13 bases between them. CDR3 length: 14 residues. CDR3 protein: CASSYGKGPYEQYF. The CDR3 DNA is TGTGCCAGCAGTTATGGGAAGGGACCATACGAGCAGTACTTC.

The chain is built from TRBV2 and TRBJ2-1; D perhaps matches TRBD2 (6 bases). The V end lost 6 bases, the J end lost 4 bases, and 10 bases lay between the germline ends. This CDR3 has 13 amino acids. Germline CDR1 reads SNHLY; CDR2 reads FYNNEI. The CDR3 region has the DNA TGTGCCAGCAGGGATAGCGGATACAATGAGCAGTTCTTC. Translated, it gives CASRDSGYNEQFF.